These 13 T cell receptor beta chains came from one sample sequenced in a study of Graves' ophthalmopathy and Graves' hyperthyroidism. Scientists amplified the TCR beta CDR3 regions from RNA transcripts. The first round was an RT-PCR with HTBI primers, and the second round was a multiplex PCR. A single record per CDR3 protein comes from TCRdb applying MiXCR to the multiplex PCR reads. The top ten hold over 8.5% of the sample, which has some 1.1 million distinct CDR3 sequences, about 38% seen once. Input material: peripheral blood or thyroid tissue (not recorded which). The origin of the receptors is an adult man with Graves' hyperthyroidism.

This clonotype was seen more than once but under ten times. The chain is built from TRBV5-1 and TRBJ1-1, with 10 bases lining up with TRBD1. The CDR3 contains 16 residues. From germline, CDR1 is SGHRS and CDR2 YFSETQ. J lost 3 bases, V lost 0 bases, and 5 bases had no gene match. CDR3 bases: TGCGCCAGCAGCTTGGAGGGACAGGGGTCGGACACTGAAGCTTTCTTT. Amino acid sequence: CASSLEGQGSDTEAFF.

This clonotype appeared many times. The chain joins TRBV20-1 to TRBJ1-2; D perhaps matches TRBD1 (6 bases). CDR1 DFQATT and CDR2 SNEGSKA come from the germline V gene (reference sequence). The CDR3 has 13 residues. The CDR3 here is CSARGQGRYGYTF. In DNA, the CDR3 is TGCAGCGCCCGAGGGCAGGGGCGGTATGGCTACACCTTC.

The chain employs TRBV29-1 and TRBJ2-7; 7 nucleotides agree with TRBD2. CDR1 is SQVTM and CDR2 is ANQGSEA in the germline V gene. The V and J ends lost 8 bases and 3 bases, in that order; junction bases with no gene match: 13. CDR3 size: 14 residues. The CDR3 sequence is CSQTTGTTGYEQYF. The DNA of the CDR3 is TGCAGCCAAACAACCGGGACTACAGGCTACGAGCAGTACTTC.

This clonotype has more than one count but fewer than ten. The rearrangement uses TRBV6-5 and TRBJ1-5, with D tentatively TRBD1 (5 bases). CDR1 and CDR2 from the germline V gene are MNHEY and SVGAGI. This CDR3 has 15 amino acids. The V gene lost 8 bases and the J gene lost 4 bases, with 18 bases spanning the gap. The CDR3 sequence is CASRVGRGINQPQHF. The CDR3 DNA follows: TGTGCCAGCCGAGTGGGAAGGGGAATAAATCAGCCCCAGCATTTT.

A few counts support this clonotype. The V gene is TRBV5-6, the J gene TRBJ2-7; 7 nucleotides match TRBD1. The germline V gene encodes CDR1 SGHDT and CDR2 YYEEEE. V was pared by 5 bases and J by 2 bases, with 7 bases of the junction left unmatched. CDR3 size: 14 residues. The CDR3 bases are TGTGCCAGCAGAATTCTCGGGACAGCCTACGAGCAGTACTTC. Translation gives CASRILGTAYEQYF.

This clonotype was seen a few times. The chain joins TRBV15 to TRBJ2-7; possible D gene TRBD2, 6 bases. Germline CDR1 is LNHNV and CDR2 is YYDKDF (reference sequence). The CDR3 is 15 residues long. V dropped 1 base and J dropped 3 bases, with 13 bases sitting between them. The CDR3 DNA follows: TGTGCCACCAGCAGAGGGGAGGACGCTGGCTACGAGCAGTACTTC. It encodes CATSRGEDAGYEQYF.

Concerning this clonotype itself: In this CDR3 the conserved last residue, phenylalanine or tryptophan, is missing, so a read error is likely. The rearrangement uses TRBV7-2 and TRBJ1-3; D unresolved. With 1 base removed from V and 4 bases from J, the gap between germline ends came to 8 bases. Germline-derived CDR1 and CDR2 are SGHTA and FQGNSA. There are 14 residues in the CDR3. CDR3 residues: CASSLDWAGNTIYV. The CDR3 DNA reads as TGTGCCAGCAGCTTAGACTGGGCAGGAAACACCATATATGTT.

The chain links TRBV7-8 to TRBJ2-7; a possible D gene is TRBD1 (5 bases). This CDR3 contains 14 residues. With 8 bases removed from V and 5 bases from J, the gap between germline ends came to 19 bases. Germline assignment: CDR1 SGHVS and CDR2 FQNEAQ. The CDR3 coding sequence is TGTGCCAGCTGTTCCGACAGCCATCTCAACGAGCAGTACTTC. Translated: CASCSDSHLNEQYF.

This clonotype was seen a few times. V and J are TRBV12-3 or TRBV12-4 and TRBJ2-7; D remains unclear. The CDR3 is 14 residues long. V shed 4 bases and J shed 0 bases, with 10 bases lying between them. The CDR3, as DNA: TGTGCCAGCAGTTGGGATCCCAACTCCTACGAGCAGTACTTC. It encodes CASSWDPNSYEQYF.

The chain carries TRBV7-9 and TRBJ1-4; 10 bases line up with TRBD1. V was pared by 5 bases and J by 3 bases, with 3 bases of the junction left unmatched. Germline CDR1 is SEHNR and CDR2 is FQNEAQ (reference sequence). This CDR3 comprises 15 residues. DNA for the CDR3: TGTGCCAGCAGCGACAGGGGGCCTGCTAATGAAAAACTGTTTTTT. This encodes CASSDRGPANEKLFF.

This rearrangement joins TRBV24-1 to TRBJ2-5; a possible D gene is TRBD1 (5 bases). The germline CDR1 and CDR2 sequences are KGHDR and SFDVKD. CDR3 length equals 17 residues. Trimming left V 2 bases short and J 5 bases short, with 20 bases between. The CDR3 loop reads CATSDSTVGATGETQYF. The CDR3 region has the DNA TGTGCCACCAGTGATTCGACAGTAGGGGCTACTGGCGAGACCCAGTACTTC.

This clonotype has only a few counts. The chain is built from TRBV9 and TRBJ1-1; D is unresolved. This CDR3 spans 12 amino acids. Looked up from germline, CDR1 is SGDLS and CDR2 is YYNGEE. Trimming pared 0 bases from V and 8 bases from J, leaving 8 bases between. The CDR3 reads CASSVGGLEAFF. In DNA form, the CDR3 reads TGTGCCAGCAGCGTAGGGGGTTTGGAAGCTTTCTTT.

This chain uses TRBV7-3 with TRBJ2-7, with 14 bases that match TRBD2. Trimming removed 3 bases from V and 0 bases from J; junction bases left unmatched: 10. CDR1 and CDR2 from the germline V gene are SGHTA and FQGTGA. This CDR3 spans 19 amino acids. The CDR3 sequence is CASSFSGLAGAASSYEQYF. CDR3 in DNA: TGTGCCAGCAGCTTTTCGGGACTAGCGGGAGCCGCCTCCTCCTACGAGCAGTACTTC. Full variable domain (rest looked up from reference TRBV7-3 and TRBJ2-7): GAGVSQTPSNKVTEKGKYVELRCDPISGHTALYWYRQSLGQGPEFLIYFQGTGAADDSGLPNDRFFAVRPEGSVSTLKIQRTERGDSAVYLCASSFSGLAGAASSYEQYFGPGTRLTVT.